Included here is one T cell receptor (beta chain) sequence, with context. Study processing details: Reference gene primers were amplified, and this amplification served to estimate nucleated cell counts. The protocol was immunoSEQ multiplex PCR, while the TCRdb copy is restricted to in-frame clones and leaves out a portion. V, J and clone size reflect that table, while D and trimming were determined from the DNA. The table records 120,000 or so clones, over 65% of them present only once. CDR3 size: 15 residues. CDR1 is SGHAT and CDR2 is FQNNGV in the germline V gene. V shed 4 bases and J 0 bases; nucleotides not matched to a gene: 0. The entry originates in a study of blood T cell repertoires in COVID-19.

The sample was peripheral blood. The chain couples TRBV11-2 to TRBJ2-2; 9 bases map to TRBD1. This TCR was recovered from a man aged 55-75 years with acute or convalescent COVID-19. For the CDR3, the DNA is TGTGCCAGCAGCTGGGACAGGGCGAACACCGGGGAGCTGTTTTTT. Translating it yields CASSWDRANTGELFF.